Listed below are T cell receptor beta chains from one sample, sequenced in a study of T cell changes during pregnancy in multiple sclerosis. Data came from immunoSEQ multiplex PCR; TCRdb stores just in-frame clones and leaves some out. Of roughly 59,000 clones in the sample, around 91% were seen once. The source was peripheral blood, collected in the third trimester of pregnancy. The receptors originated from a female donor in good health, enrolled as a control in a pregnancy study. Each CDR3 is given with its conserved first and last residue. The order of the fields is V gene, D gene, J gene, clone size, CDR3 DNA, CDR3 protein. A D gene is named only where the DNA matches it firmly. Size is stated for part of the rows, as once, few or many counts, or as a class when the clone is expanded.

TRBV2	.	TRBJ1-5	.	TGTGCCAGCAGTCTTCGGGGAACTGGGTTCAATCAGCCCCAGCATTTT	CASSLRGTGFNQPQHF
TRBV4-3	.	TRBJ1-2	.	TGCGCCAGCAGCCAAGATCGGTCAAAGCTCTATGGCTACACCTTC	CASSQDRSKLYGYTF
TRBV9	.	TRBJ1-3	.	TGTGCCAGCAGCCCCCAGCTTAGACGGATCGAGACTGACACCATATATTTT	CASSPQLRRIETDTIYF
TRBV7-9	.	TRBJ2-3	many	TGTGCCAGCAGCCATTGGGCCCGGCCGACAGATACGCAGTATTTT	CASSHWARPTDTQYF
TRBV10-3	.	TRBJ1-5	.	TGTGCCATCAGTCCAGGGGCAGCTAATCAGCCCCAGCATTTT	CAISPGAANQPQHF
TRBV7-9	.	TRBJ2-1	.	TGTGCCCCCTCGCCTAGTTCCTACAATGAGCAGTTCTTC	CAPSPSSYNEQFF
TRBV29-1	.	TRBJ2-7	.	TGCAGCGTTGGTGAGGGCAGCTACTACGAGCAGTACTTC	CSVGEGSYYEQYF
TRBV7-2	.	TRBJ1-6	.	TGTGCCAGCAGCTCCCCCGCAGCCTATAATTCACCCCTCCACTTT	CASSSPAAYNSPLHF
TRBV6-5	TRBD1	TRBJ1-5	.	TGTGCCAGCAGTAGGGACAGGCAACAGCCCCAGCATTTT	CASSRDRQQPQHF
TRBV28	.	TRBJ1-1	.	TGTGCCAGCAGTCCTAGAGGTACGGGGAACACTGAAGCTTTCTTT	CASSPRGTGNTEAFF
TRBV5-4	.	TRBJ2-5	once	TGTGCCAGCAGCTTGGATCAGGGGTTCGGAGAGACCCAGTACTTC	CASSLDQGFGETQYF
TRBV11-1	TRBD1	TRBJ2-7	few	TGTGCCAGCAGCTTAGAAACAGGGGTCCACGAGCAGTACTTC	CASSLETGVHEQYF
TRBV7-9	.	TRBJ2-3	.	TGTGCCAGCAGCGACTTAGTAGGCCGCACAGATACGCAGTATTTT	CASSDLVGRTDTQYF
TRBV5-1	TRBD1	TRBJ2-1	.	TGCGCCAGCAGCTTGGAGGGACAGGGGTGGAATGAGCAGTTCTTC	CASSLEGQGWNEQFF
TRBV18	TRBD1	TRBJ1-6	.	TGTGCCAGCTCACCGGACAGGGGTAATGCTTCACCCCTCCACTTT	CASSPDRGNASPLHF
TRBV6-6	.	TRBJ1-1	.	TGTGCCAGCAGTTACCGGGAGGGGAACACTGAAGCTTTCTTT	CASSYREGNTEAFF
TRBV11-2	TRBD2	TRBJ2-1	.	TGTGCCAGCAGCCCCAACCCGGGACTAGCGGGGGGAAAGCAGTTCTTC	CASSPNPGLAGGKQFF
TRBV29-1	.	TRBJ2-3	.	TGCAGCGTCCGCCCGGGACTTCGCACAGATACGCAGTATTTT	CSVRPGLRTDTQYF
TRBV7-8	TRBD1	TRBJ2-2	.	TGTGCCAGCAAGGGACAGGGAGGTCAGAGCACCGGGGAGCTGTTTTTT	CASKGQGGQSTGELFF
TRBV5-1	.	TRBJ1-4	.	TGCGCCAGCAGCTTGGCAGGGGTGGGAGAAAAACTGTTTTTT	CASSLAGVGEKLFF
TRBV7-9	TRBD1	TRBJ1-1	.	TGTGCCAGCAGCACCGGGACAGGGAACTTGAACACTGAAGCTTTCTTT	CASSTGTGNLNTEAFF
TRBV9	.	TRBJ2-5	.	TGTGCCAGCAGCGTAGATTGGGGACAACAAGAGACCCAGTACTTC	CASSVDWGQQETQYF
TRBV7-9	.	TRBJ2-7	few	TGTGCCAGCAGCTGGGGGGACTCCGAGCAGTACTTC	CASSWGDSEQYF
TRBV4-3	TRBD2	TRBJ2-1	.	TGCGCCAGCACCCAGGTTCGGGGGGGAACCAATGAGCAGTTCTTC	CASTQVRGGTNEQFF
TRBV28	.	TRBJ2-7	.	TGTGCCAGCAGTTTGCTGAGCTCCTACGAGCAGTACTTC	CASSLLSSYEQYF
TRBV5-1	.	TRBJ2-2	.	TGCGCCAGCAGCTTGCAGGGTCAAGGCTCCGGGGAGCTGTTTTTT	CASSLQGQGSGELFF
TRBV19	.	TRBJ2-3	.	TGTGCCAGTAGTATAGATCGAGGTTTTGCTGGCACAGATACGCAGTATTTT	CASSIDRGFAGTDTQYF
TRBV5-1	.	TRBJ1-1	.	TGCGCCAGCAGCTTGGCCGATGCTAGAGACACTGAAGCTTTCTTT	CASSLADARDTEAFF
TRBV19	.	TRBJ1-6	.	TGTGCCAGTACGCCAGGATTAAATTCACCCCTCCACTTT	CASTPGLNSPLHF
TRBV2	.	TRBJ2-1	.	TGTGCCAGCAAGGACTGGGTTGCTACTACAAATGAGCAGTTCTTC	CASKDWVATTNEQFF
TRBV7-2	TRBD1	TRBJ2-7	once	TGTGCCAGCAGCACACGGGACAGGCTAGCCGAGCAGTACTTC	CASSTRDRLAEQYF
TRBV18	TRBD1	TRBJ1-2	.	TGTGCCAGCTCATCAAGTCCCGGGACAGGGGTTGGCTACACCTTC	CASSSSPGTGVGYTF
TRBV4-2	TRBD1	TRBJ1-2	.	TGTGCCAGCAGCCCGACCTACTATGACAGGGGGGGCTACACCTTC	CASSPTYYDRGGYTF
TRBV2	.	TRBJ2-5	.	TGTGCCAGCAAGAGACTCGAGACCCAGTACTTC	CASKRLETQYF
TRBV5-1	TRBD1	TRBJ1-4	many	TGCGCCAGCAGCTTGGAGTCGGGACAGGGAGGAAAACTGTTTTTT	CASSLESGQGGKLFF
TRBV6-6	.	TRBJ1-1	once	TGTGCCAGCAGTTATGGACAGAACACTGAAGCTTTCTTT	CASSYGQNTEAFF
TRBV14	.	TRBJ1-3	.	TGTGCCAGCAGCCCTTCCGGAAACACCATATATTTT	CASSPSGNTIYF
TRBV4-2	TRBD2	TRBJ2-7	once	TGTGCCAGCAGCCAATTCCTGGGGGGGTCCTACGAGCAGTACTTC	CASSQFLGGSYEQYF
TRBV6-1	TRBD1	TRBJ2-1	.	TGTGCCAGCAGTGCGGGACAGGGAAGGATCAATGAGCAGTTCTTC	CASSAGQGRINEQFF
TRBV4-1	TRBD1	TRBJ1-5	.	TGCGCCAGCAGCCAAGTAGGCCGACAGGGTGATCAGCCCCAGCATTTT	CASSQVGRQGDQPQHF
TRBV6-1	.	TRBJ2-1	.	TGTGCCAGCGCAACGGTGCGGAGCTCCTACAATGAGCAGTTCTTC	CASATVRSSYNEQFF
TRBV29-1	.	TRBJ1-4	.	TGCAGCGTTGAAGGGAGGTGGAGCGAAAAACTGTTTTTT	CSVEGRWSEKLFF
TRBV14	TRBD2	TRBJ2-3	.	TGTGCCAGCAGCCACTTACTAGCGGGGGGCCCCAATACGCAGTATTTT	CASSHLLAGGPNTQYF
TRBV19	.	TRBJ1-2	.	TGTGCCAGTCACGTCGGGACAACCCTGGTAGGTGGCTACACCTTC	CASHVGTTLVGGYTF
TRBV7-9	.	TRBJ2-5	.	TGTGCCAGCAGCCGCGTCGGGTCAGTCCAAGAGACCCAGTACTTC	CASSRVGSVQETQYF
TRBV7-9	.	TRBJ1-1	.	TGTGCCAGCACCCCAGGTGAATGGAACACTGAAGCTTTCTTT	CASTPGEWNTEAFF
TRBV23-1	.	TRBJ2-5	.	TGCGCCAGCAGTCACGGACTCGGGGAGACCCAGTACTTC	CASSHGLGETQYF
TRBV13	TRBD1	TRBJ1-2	.	TGTGCCAGCAGCTTCGGGGACAGGGATCGCTATGGCTACACCTTC	CASSFGDRDRYGYTF
TRBV7-9	TRBD1	TRBJ1-2	.	TGTGCCAGCAGCCCGGGGACAGGGAAGAACTATGGCTACACCTTC	CASSPGTGKNYGYTF
TRBV5-1	TRBD2	TRBJ2-2	.	TGCGCCAGCAGATTAATGGGAGGGAAGCCCGGGGAGCTGTTTTTT	CASRLMGGKPGELFF
TRBV4-2	TRBD1	TRBJ2-7	.	TGTGCCTCGTCAGGGGGCCAGGGGGCACGCCCCACCTACGAGCAGTACTTC	CASSGGQGARPTYEQYF
TRBV19	.	TRBJ1-1	.	TGTGCCAGTAGGAGGACAGACACCGGTGAAGCTTTCTTT	CASRRTDTGEAFF
TRBV13	.	TRBJ2-7	large	TGTGCCAGCAGCCTCGTCTCCGGACAGCCCTACGAGCAGTACTTC	CASSLVSGQPYEQYF
TRBV6-5	TRBD1	TRBJ2-7	.	TGTGCCAGCAGGTACCGGGACAGGGGATCCTACGAGCAGTACTTC	CASRYRDRGSYEQYF
TRBV7-2	.	TRBJ1-2	.	TGTGCCAGCAGCTTATTCCGTTCTGGAGGGGGCTACACCTTC	CASSLFRSGGGYTF
TRBV4-3	.	TRBJ2-1	once	TGCGCCAGCAGCCGACGGTTGGTAGCGGAATACAATGAGCAGTTCTTC	CASSRRLVAEYNEQFF
TRBV9	TRBD1	TRBJ2-7	.	TGTGCCAGCAGCGCCACCGGGACAGGGCGCTACGAGCAGTACTTC	CASSATGTGRYEQYF